This TCR beta chain was captured by sequencing in a study of CXCR3-negative and CXCR3-positive naive CD8 T cells. Study results and caveats: TRBV-TRBJ usage was similar across naive CXCR3 subsets but distinct in memory cells. A higher hydrophobicity marked the TRB CDR3s of CXCR3-positive naive cells versus CXCR3-negative naive cells.

A CD45RO-CCR7+CD27+CD95- profile was what naive CD8+ T cells displayed. Researchers prepared the TRB cDNA libraries using 5' RACE with UMI labels. TCRdb derives one entry per CDR3 protein from the 5' RACE reads, leaving out DNA. The sample shows around 160,000 distinct CDR3 sequences, and under 0.35% sits with its ten largest clones. The CDR3 runs to 14 residues. Germline V gene data show CDR1 as SQVTM and CDR2 as ANQGSEA. On this clonotype itself: Its antigen is unidentified.

The sequence was obtained from a human donor in good health. Some clones in this sample may be carry-over from other donors' samples. The source material was naive CXCR3+ CD8+ T cells from blood. Subset reported: CD45RO-CCR7+CD27+CD95- naive CD8+ T cells expressing CXCR3 (TNR3+). This chain joins TRBV29-1 and TRBJ2-1; checking the TCRdb D call of TRBD1 is not possible without DNA. CDR3 loop: CSVGMPGQYNEQFF.